This entry concerns a single TCR beta chain. What this receptor recognizes is not known. No base-level quality is on record; no much larger clone is a single base apart. Trimming leaves V shorter by 5 bases and J shorter by 0 bases, with the junction holding 3 bases beyond the gene matches. Per the germline V gene (reference sequence), LNHNV is the CDR1 and YYDKDF is the CDR2. The CDR3 spans 15 residues, from the cysteine through the phenylalanine. Left in the record is the CDR3 DNA by itself, 45 bases read in frame from the first base. The collaborating institutions used their own protocols to collect whole blood in K2EDTA tubes. For TCRbeta analysis, collaborator samples were shipped as frozen whole blood, as isolated PBMCs, or as DNA extracted from either sample type. The sample is drawn from a study of blood T cell repertoires in COVID-19 (dated by TCRdb to 2020 to 2022). About the investigation overall: Samples from collaborators originated in the United States, Italy and Spain and spanned both the acute and convalescent phases of COVID-19. The material from the prospective study consisted of cDNA or gDNA derived from T cells, B-cell-depleted T cells, or PBMCs. Subjects who had been exposed to COVID-19, were actively infected with it, or had recovered from it provided the deeply sampled blood TCRbeta repertoires that made up the dataset. The repertoires were released in a freely available public database meant as a resource for research on the immune response to SARS-CoV-2. Samples were obtained from the ongoing ImmuneRACE study (first 160 participants) and from about 1,300 subjects provided by 6 global collaborators. A de-identified subject ID, COVID-19 status, age in years and sex were almost always included in the sample metadata. HLA class I and class II types, where available, came from metadata supplied by the sample provider rather than from assay-based typing.

General conclusions and limits of the study: How much clinical and demographic metadata was included differed by source and by participant, and the metadata was provided uncurated.

TCRbeta CDR3 regions were amplified from genomic DNA using the immunoSEQ Assay, a bias-controlled multiplex PCR. The paper's data handling went like this. Within the assay, amplification of reference gene primers was used to estimate how many nucleated cells each sample contained. To quantify the absolute abundance of each unique TCRbeta CDR3 rearrangement, sequence reads were collapsed and filtered. For each sample, productive Simpson clonality was calculated as the square root of Simpson's diversity index over productive rearrangements. Imported from immuneACCESS, the table was reduced by TCRdb to in-frame sequences with V and J called. These copies leave out some clones; in studies compared against another copy, an unresolved V gene accounts for under half, and the cause of the remainder is not known. V and J calls and clone size follow that table, whereas D and trimming were derived from the DNA. The sample yields under 350,000 clones; around 86% were counted once. The top ten constitute around 3.6% of the sample.

This sequence originates from a man between 18 and 29 years old with active or convalescent COVID-19. Sequencing was performed on peripheral blood. Recombination connected TRBV15 to TRBJ2-4; 8 central nucleotides agree with TRBD2. The DNA sequence follows: TGTGCCACCAGCGGCGGGGGGATAGCCAAAAACATTCAGTACTTC. This gives the protein CATSGGGIAKNIQYF.